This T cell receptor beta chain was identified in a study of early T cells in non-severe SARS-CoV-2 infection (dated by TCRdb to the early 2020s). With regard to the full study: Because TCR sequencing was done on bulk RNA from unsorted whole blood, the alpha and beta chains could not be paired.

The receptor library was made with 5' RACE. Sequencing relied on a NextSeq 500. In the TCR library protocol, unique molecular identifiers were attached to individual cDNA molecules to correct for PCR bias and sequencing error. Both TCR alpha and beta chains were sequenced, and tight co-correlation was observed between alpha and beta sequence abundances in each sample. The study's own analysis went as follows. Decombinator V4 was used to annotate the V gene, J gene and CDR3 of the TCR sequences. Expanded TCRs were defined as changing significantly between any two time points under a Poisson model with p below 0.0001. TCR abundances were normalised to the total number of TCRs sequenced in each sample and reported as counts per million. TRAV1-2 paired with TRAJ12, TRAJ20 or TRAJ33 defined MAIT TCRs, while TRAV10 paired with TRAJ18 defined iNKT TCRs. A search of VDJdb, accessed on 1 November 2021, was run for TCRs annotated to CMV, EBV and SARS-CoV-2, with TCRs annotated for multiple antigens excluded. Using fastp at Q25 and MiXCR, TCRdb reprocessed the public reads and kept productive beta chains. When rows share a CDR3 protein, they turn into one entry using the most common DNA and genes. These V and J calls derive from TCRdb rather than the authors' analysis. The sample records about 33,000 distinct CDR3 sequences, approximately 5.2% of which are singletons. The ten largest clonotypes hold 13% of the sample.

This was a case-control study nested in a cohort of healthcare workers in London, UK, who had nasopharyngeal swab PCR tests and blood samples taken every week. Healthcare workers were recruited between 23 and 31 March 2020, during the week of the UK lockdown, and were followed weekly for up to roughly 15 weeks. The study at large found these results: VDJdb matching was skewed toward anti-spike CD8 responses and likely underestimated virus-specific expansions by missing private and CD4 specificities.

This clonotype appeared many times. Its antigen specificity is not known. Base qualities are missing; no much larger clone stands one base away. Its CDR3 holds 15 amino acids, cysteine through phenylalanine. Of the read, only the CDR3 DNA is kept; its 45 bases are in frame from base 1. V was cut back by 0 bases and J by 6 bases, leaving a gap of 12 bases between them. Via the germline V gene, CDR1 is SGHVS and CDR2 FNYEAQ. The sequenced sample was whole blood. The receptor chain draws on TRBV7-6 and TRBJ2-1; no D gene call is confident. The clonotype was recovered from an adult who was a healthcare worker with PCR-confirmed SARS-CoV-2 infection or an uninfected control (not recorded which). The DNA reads TGTGCCAGCAGCTTAGCTAGGCTGGTCGCCAATGAGCAGTTCTTC. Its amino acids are CASSLARLVANEQFF. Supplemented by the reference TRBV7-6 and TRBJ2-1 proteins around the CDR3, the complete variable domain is GAGVSQSPRYKVTKRGQDVALRCDPISGHVSLYWYRQALGQGPEFLTYFNYEAQQDKSGLPNDRFSAERPEGSISTLTIQRTEQRDSAMYRCASSLARLVANEQFFGPGTRLTVL.